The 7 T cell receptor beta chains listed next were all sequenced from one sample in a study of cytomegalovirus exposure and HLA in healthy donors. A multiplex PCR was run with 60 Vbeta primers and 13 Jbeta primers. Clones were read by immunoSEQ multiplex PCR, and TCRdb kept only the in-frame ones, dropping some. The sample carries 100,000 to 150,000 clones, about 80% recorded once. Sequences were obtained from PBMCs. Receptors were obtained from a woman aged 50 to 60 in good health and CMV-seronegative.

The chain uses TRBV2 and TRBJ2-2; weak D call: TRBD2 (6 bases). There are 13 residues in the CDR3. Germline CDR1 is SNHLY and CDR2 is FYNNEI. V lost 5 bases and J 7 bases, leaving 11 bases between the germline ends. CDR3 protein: CASSLRGIGELFF. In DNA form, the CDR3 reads TGTGCCAGCAGTCTGCGGGGAATCGGGGAGCTGTTTTTT. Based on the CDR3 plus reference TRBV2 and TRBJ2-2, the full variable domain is EPEVTQTPSHQVTQMGQEVILRCVPISNHLYFYWYRQILGQKVEFLVSFYNNEISEKSEIFDDQFSVERPDGSNFTLKIRSTKLEDSAMYFCASSLRGIGELFFGEGSRLTVL.

The CDR3 bases are TGCGCCAGCAGCCCGTTTAGCGGGAGCAATGAGCAGTTCTTC. Its protein is CASSPFSGSNEQFF. J is TRBJ2-1 and V is TRBV5-1; 9 bases are shared with TRBD2. The V gene's germline CDR1 is SGHRS and CDR2 YFSETQ. V was pared by 4 bases and J by 6 bases, with 5 bases of the junction left unmatched. This CDR3 is built from 14 residues. The entire variable domain, with the rest obtained from reference TRBV5-1 and TRBJ2-1, is as follows: KAGVTQTPRYLIKTRGQQVTLSCSPISGHRSVSWYQQTPGQGLQFLFEYFSETQRNKGNFPGRFSGRQFSNSRSEMNVSTLELGDSALYLCASSPFSGSNEQFFGPGTRLTVL.

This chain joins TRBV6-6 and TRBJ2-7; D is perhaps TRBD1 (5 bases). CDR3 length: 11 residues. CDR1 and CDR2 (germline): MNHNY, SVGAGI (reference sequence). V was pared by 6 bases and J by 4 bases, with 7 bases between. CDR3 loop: CASSNRYEQYF. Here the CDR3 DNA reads TGTGCCAGCAGCAACAGGTACGAGCAGTACTTC.

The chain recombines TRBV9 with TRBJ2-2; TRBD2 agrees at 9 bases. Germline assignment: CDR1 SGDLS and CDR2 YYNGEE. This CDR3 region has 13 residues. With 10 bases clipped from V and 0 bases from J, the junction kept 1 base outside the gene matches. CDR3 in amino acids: CAGGRANTGELFF. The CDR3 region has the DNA TGTGCCGGCGGGAGGGCGAACACCGGGGAGCTGTTTTTT.

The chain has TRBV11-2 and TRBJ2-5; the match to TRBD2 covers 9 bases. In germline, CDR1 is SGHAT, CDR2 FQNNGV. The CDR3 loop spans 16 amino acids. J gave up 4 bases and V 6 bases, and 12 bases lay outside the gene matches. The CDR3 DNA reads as TGTGCCAGCAGTGGGGGCGGGAGGGGGGTTGGAGAGACCCAGTACTTC. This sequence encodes CASSGGGRGVGETQYF.

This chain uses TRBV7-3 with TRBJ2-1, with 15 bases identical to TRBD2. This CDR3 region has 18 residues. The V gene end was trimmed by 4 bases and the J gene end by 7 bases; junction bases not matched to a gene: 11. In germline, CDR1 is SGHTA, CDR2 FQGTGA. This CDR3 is CASSSGLAGGPNENEQFF. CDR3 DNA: TGTGCCAGCAGCTCCGGACTAGCGGGAGGGCCGAATGAGAATGAGCAGTTCTTC.

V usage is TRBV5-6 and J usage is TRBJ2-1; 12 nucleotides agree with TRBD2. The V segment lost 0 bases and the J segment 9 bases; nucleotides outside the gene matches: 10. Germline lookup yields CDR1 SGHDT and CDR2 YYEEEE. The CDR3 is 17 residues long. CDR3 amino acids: CASSLETSGRGGIEQFF. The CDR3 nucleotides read TGTGCCAGCAGCTTGGAGACTAGCGGGAGAGGAGGGATTGAGCAGTTCTTC.